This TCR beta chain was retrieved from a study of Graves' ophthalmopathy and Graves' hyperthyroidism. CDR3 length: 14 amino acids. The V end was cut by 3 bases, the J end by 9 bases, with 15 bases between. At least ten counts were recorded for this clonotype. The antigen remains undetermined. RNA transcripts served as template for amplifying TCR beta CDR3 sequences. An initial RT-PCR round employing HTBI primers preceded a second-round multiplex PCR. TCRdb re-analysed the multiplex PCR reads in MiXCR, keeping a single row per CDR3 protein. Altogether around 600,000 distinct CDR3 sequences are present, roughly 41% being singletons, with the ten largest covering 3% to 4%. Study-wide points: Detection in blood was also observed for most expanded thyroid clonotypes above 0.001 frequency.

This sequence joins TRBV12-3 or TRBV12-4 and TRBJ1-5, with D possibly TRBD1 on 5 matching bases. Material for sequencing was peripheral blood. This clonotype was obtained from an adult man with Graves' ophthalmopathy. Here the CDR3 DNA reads TGTGCCAGCAGTTTTCGGGACCCATCGGGGCCCCAGCATTTT. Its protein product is CASSFRDPSGPQHF.